This TCR beta chain comes out of a study of tumor and adjacent non-tumor tissue in lung cancer. Notes on the study in general: Compared with tumor, normal lung showed significantly lower TCR diversity. Tumor repertoires had a smaller top 100 clone share than normal lung.

CDR3 length equals 16 residues. V was cut by 4 bases and J by 2 bases, with 16 bases left in between. CDR1 is SEHNR, CDR2 FQNEAQ, per germline (reference sequence). A modified ARM-PCR protocol with three rounds of nested PCR amplified TCRbeta. TCRdb ran MiXCR on the multiplex PCR reads and lists one entry per CDR3 protein. This table has under 150,000 distinct CDR3 sequences, around three fifths appearing once. The template was RNA from unsorted bulk tissue. Chemotherapy-naive patients with new lung cancer underwent thoracic surgery in China, August–late 2014. As regards this clonotype: The antigen remains undetermined. The CDR3 does not end in the conserved phenylalanine or tryptophan, so this is likely a read error.

The sequence was obtained from a man aged 25 to 40 with non-small cell lung cancer. The J gene is TRBJ2-3, the V gene TRBV7-9; the D is unclear. Sequencing used lung tumor tissue. In DNA, the CDR3 is TGTGCCAGCAGCTACAGAGCGAGACGCCACACAGATACGCAGTATTTA. It codes for CASSYRARRHTDTQYL.